A selection of T cell receptor beta chains follows, all from one sample in a study of shared clonotypes between healthy human individuals. Using immunoSEQ multiplex PCR, the repertoire was profiled, and TCRdb retains in-frame clones only, with some absent. The repertoire has over 750,000 clones, about 96% of them found once; the top ten carry less than 0.25%. The sequencing input was naive CD8+ T cells sorted from blood. The origin of the receptors is a man under 40 in good health. Both conserved end residues are part of each CDR3. The order of the fields is D gene, J gene, V gene, clone size, CDR3 protein, CDR3 DNA. A D gene is named only where the DNA matches it firmly. The size field is filled for only some rows; it gives once, few, many or a size class.

-	TRBJ2-5	TRBV7-9	-	CASSLVVDQGGETQYF	TGTGCCAGCAGCTTAGTGGTAGACCAGGGAGGTGAGACCCAGTACTTC
-	TRBJ2-1	TRBV19	-	CASSLAGNSYNEQFF	TGTGCCAGTAGTCTCGCGGGAAACTCCTACAATGAGCAGTTCTTC
-	TRBJ1-1	TRBV19	-	CASTPSASMNTEAFF	TGTGCCAGTACCCCCTCGGCCAGCATGAACACTGAAGCTTTCTTT
-	TRBJ2-7	TRBV9	-	CASSVAHGGYEQYF	TGTGCCAGCAGCGTAGCTCATGGGGGGTACGAGCAGTACTTC
TRBD1	TRBJ2-1	TRBV29-1	-	CSVETRDSSNNEQFF	TGCAGCGTTGAAACCCGGGACAGTAGTAACAATGAGCAGTTCTTC
TRBD2	TRBJ2-2	TRBV7-9	-	CASSRSGVRAGELFF	TGTGCCAGCAGCCGTAGCGGGGTCCGGGCCGGGGAGCTGTTTTTT
-	TRBJ2-5	TRBV7-6	-	CASSSRRVETQYF	TGTGCCAGCAGCAGCCGGAGGGTGGAGACCCAGTACTTC
TRBD1	TRBJ1-2	TRBV27	-	CASTKGGQGRSYGYTF	TGTGCCAGCACCAAAGGCGGACAGGGGAGATCCTATGGCTACACCTTC
-	TRBJ2-7	TRBV9	-	CASSVGRELSYEQYF	TGTGCCAGCAGCGTAGGGAGGGAGCTCTCCTACGAGCAGTACTTC
TRBD1	TRBJ2-7	TRBV4-1	-	CASSPYPGQGYEQYF	TGCGCCAGCAGCCCATATCCGGGACAGGGCTACGAGCAGTACTTC
TRBD1	TRBJ1-5	TRBV27	-	CASSIGTGGNQPQHF	TGTGCCAGCAGTATAGGGACAGGGGGCAATCAGCCCCAGCATTTT
-	TRBJ2-2	TRBV18	-	CASSPSVWAGTNTGELFF	TGTGCCAGCTCACCTTCGGTCTGGGCGGGAACGAACACCGGGGAGCTGTTTTTT
TRBD2	TRBJ2-3	TRBV6-6	-	CASSVGTSSTDTQYF	TGTGCCAGCAGTGTTGGGACTAGCAGCACAGATACGCAGTATTTT
-	TRBJ1-1	TRBV6-4	-	CASTRTRNTEAFF	TGTGCCAGCACCCGGACCAGGAACACTGAAGCTTTCTTT
-	TRBJ2-7	TRBV27	-	CASSSVGGKPYEQYF	TGTGCCAGCAGTTCGGTAGGCGGCAAACCCTACGAGCAGTACTTC
TRBD1	TRBJ2-7	TRBV28	-	CASRKTGNNYEQYF	TGTGCCAGCAGAAAGACAGGGAACAACTACGAGCAGTACTTC
-	TRBJ1-2	TRBV6-6	-	CASSSGPRDLRGYTF	TGTGCCAGCAGTTCAGGACCGCGGGACCTTAGGGGCTACACCTTC
-	TRBJ2-7	TRBV2	-	CASTGDNTYEQYF	TGTGCCAGCACTGGGGACAACACCTACGAGCAGTACTTC
-	TRBJ2-1	TRBV7-2	once	CASSWTFISYNEQFF	TGTGCCAGCAGCTGGACATTTATCTCCTACAATGAGCAGTTCTTC
-	TRBJ2-3	TRBV29-1	-	CSVAFQGRAGTQYF	TGCAGCGTTGCTTTCCAGGGGCGTGCAGGTACGCAGTATTTT
TRBD1	TRBJ1-1	TRBV29-1	-	CSVVPGQGSGTEAFF	TGCAGCGTTGTACCTGGACAGGGGAGCGGCACTGAAGCTTTCTTT
TRBD2	TRBJ2-7	TRBV15	-	CATSRGLAGEYEQYF	TGTGCCACCAGCAGAGGGCTAGCGGGGGAATACGAGCAGTACTTC
TRBD2	TRBJ2-1	TRBV7-6	-	CASSVTGTSGLLNNEQFF	TGTGCCAGCAGCGTGACCGGGACTAGCGGCTTATTAAACAATGAGCAGTTCTTC
-	TRBJ2-7	TRBV9	-	CASSVASGTSYEQYF	TGTGCCAGCAGCGTAGCCTCCGGGACCTCCTACGAGCAGTACTTC
-	TRBJ1-4	TRBV4-3	-	CASSQALDRRQEKLFF	TGCGCCAGCAGCCAAGCCTTAGACAGGAGGCAAGAAAAACTGTTTTTT
TRBD1	TRBJ1-2	TRBV6-1	-	CASSEGSGTGHGYTF	TGTGCCAGCAGTGAAGGGAGCGGGACAGGGCATGGCTACACCTTC
TRBD2	TRBJ2-3	TRBV9	-	CASSEGLAESTDTQYF	TGTGCCAGCAGCGAGGGACTAGCGGAAAGCACAGATACGCAGTATTTT
TRBD1	TRBJ2-7	TRBV5-6	-	CASSSGTDFYEQYF	TGTGCCAGCAGCTCCGGGACAGACTTCTACGAGCAGTACTTC
TRBD2	TRBJ2-1	TRBV19	-	CASKGERGPQRSSYNEQFF	TGTGCCAGTAAGGGAGAGCGGGGCCCACAACGAAGCTCCTACAATGAGCAGTTCTTC
TRBD1	TRBJ2-7	TRBV2	-	CASIPKPGGQGRREQYF	TGTGCCAGCATTCCCAAACCGGGGGGACAGGGAAGGCGCGAGCAGTACTTC
-	TRBJ1-1	TRBV18	-	CASSPRPAEAFF	TGTGCCAGCTCACCCAGGCCTGCTGAAGCTTTCTTT
-	TRBJ1-4	TRBV30	-	CAWTPGPALGEKLFF	TGTGCCTGGACTCCCGGCCCCGCCTTGGGCGAAAAACTGTTTTTT
-	TRBJ2-2	TRBV7-6	-	CASSYTGELFF	TGTGCCAGCAGCTACACCGGGGAGCTGTTTTTT
-	TRBJ2-7	TRBV5-1	-	CASSLGGFEQYF	TGCGCCAGCAGCTTGGGAGGGTTTGAGCAGTACTTC
-	TRBJ1-5	TRBV4-3	-	CASSQDLPTQGPFNQPQHF	TGCGCCAGCAGCCAAGATTTGCCTACTCAGGGTCCCTTTAATCAGCCCCAGCATTTT
-	TRBJ2-1	TRBV7-9	-	CASSSFSNEQFF	TGTGCCAGCAGCTCTTTTAGCAATGAGCAGTTCTTC
TRBD1	TRBJ1-1	TRBV4-3	-	CASSQGTARDRNTEAFF	TGCGCCAGCAGCCAAGGGACAGCCCGGGACAGGAACACTGAAGCTTTCTTT
TRBD2	TRBJ2-7	TRBV4-1	-	CASSQVRRGNDEQYF	TGCGCCAGCAGCCAAGTCCGGCGGGGGAACGACGAGCAGTACTTC
-	TRBJ1-2	TRBV14	-	CASSQAKGGPYGYTF	TGTGCCAGCAGCCAAGCGAAAGGAGGACCCTATGGCTACACCTTC
TRBD2	TRBJ2-7	TRBV2	-	CASSVTSGRYEQYF	TGTGCCAGCAGTGTTACTAGCGGGAGGTACGAGCAGTACTTC
-	TRBJ1-5	TRBV4-1	-	CASSPSYGLDNQPQHF	TGCGCCAGCAGCCCAAGTTACGGTTTGGACAATCAGCCCCAGCATTTT
-	TRBJ1-1	TRBV6-1	once	CASSEGGEAFF	TGTGCCAGCAGTGAGGGGGGCGAAGCTTTCTTT
-	TRBJ1-5	TRBV5-4	once	CASSRDSNQPQHF	TGTGCCAGCAGCCGGGATAGCAATCAGCCCCAGCATTTT
-	TRBJ1-5	TRBV27	-	CASSLSGPHHSNQPQHF	TGTGCCAGCAGTTTATCGGGGCCGCACCATAGCAATCAGCCCCAGCATTTT
TRBD1	TRBJ1-5	TRBV6-1	-	CASSESPGGPPPQHF	TGTGCCAGCAGTGAATCCCCAGGGGGTCCCCCGCCCCAGCATTTT
TRBD2	TRBJ2-1	TRBV5-6	-	CASSLGSGSGSYNEQFF	TGTGCCAGCAGCTTGGGGAGCGGGAGTGGGTCCTACAATGAGCAGTTCTTC
-	TRBJ2-7	TRBV4-3	-	CASSQDTGWATTEQYF	TGCGCCAGCAGCCAAGACACAGGGTGGGCGACTACTGAGCAGTACTTC
-	TRBJ2-5	TRBV7-2	-	CASSLGPGGRQETQYF	TGTGCCAGCAGCTTAGGGCCCGGGGGGCGGCAAGAGACCCAGTACTTC
-	TRBJ2-7	TRBV5-4	-	CASSFQGTNEQYF	TGTGCCAGCAGCTTCCAGGGGACTAACGAGCAGTACTTC
TRBD2	TRBJ2-7	TRBV30	-	CAWRGGAGGPEEQYF	TGTGCCTGGAGAGGGGGGGCGGGAGGGCCGGAAGAGCAGTACTTC
-	TRBJ2-5	TRBV5-1	-	CASAGETQYF	TGCGCCAGCGCCGGGGAGACCCAGTACTTC
-	TRBJ2-3	TRBV11-3	-	CASSQGTTDTQYF	TGTGCCAGCAGCCAGGGGACCACAGATACGCAGTATTTT
TRBD2	TRBJ2-3	TRBV15	-	CATGTSGISTDTQYF	TGTGCCACCGGGACTAGCGGGATCAGCACAGATACGCAGTATTTT
TRBD1	TRBJ2-7	TRBV27	-	CASSYQGRGRHEQYF	TGTGCCAGCAGTTATCAGGGCAGGGGGCGGCACGAGCAGTACTTC
-	TRBJ2-3	TRBV15	-	CATSREGGRRADTQYF	TGTGCCACCAGCAGAGAGGGGGGGCGCCGTGCAGATACGCAGTATTTT
TRBD1	TRBJ2-1	TRBV4-1	-	CASSPRQGSANEQFF	TGCGCCAGCAGCCCCCGACAGGGTAGTGCGAATGAGCAGTTCTTC
-	TRBJ2-3	TRBV18	-	CASSPGDTQYF	TGTGCCAGCTCACCAGGGGATACGCAGTATTTT
TRBD2	TRBJ2-7	TRBV10-2	-	CASRSTSGSPSYEQYF	TGCGCCAGCAGGAGCACTAGCGGGAGTCCCTCCTACGAGCAGTACTTC